What follows are 30 T cell receptor beta chains derived from one specimen sequenced in a study of blood T cell repertoires in COVID-19. TCRdb's copy holds only in-frame clones and misses some; the assay was immunoSEQ multiplex PCR. In the table there are roughly 230,000 clones, around 81% of which are singletons. Sequences were obtained from peripheral blood. The receptors derive from a man aged 50 to 59 with active or convalescent COVID-19.

The chain recombines TRBV2 with TRBJ2-3; possible D gene TRBD2, 5 bases. Per the germline V gene, CDR1 is SNHLY and CDR2 is FYNNEI. There are 14 residues in the CDR3. V shed 10 bases and J shed 1 base, with 15 bases lying between them. CDR3 region: CATQPDWGTDTQYF. The CDR3 DNA reads TGTGCCACTCAACCGGACTGGGGCACAGATACGCAGTATTTT.

The chain carries TRBV5-4 and TRBJ1-4, with 8 bases aligning to TRBD1. The CDR3 loop spans 15 amino acids. Trimming at V came to 5 bases and at J to 1 base, leaving 4 bases not matched to a gene. CDR1 is SGHNT and CDR2 is YYREEE in the germline V gene (reference sequence). CDR3 residues: CASSPGQGTNEKLFF. DNA of the CDR3: TGTGCCAGCAGTCCCGGACAGGGAACTAATGAAAAACTGTTTTTT.

The chain couples TRBV15 to TRBJ1-1; TRBD1 is a possible D gene (5 bases). This CDR3 contains 13 residues. Germline values: CDR1 LNHNV, CDR2 YYDKDF (reference sequence). V dropped 6 bases and J dropped 4 bases, with 12 bases sitting between them. CDR3 protein: CATRGDRSTEAFF. The CDR3 bases are TGTGCCACCAGAGGGGATCGGAGCACTGAAGCTTTCTTT.

V gene TRBV28 combines with J gene TRBJ1-4, with D possibly being TRBD1 (6 bases). Germline V gives CDR1 MDHEN, CDR2 SYDVKM. This CDR3 spans 17 amino acids. V lost 4 bases to trimming and J lost 2 bases, with 17 bases between them. CDR3 coding DNA: TGTGCCAGCAGTTCAAACAGGGAGATAAGGACTAATGAAAAACTGTTTTTT. Protein product: CASSSNREIRTNEKLFF.

V usage is TRBV28 and J usage is TRBJ1-1, with 7 nucleotides matching TRBD1. V shed 2 bases, J shed 6 bases, and the junction held 6 bases outside the gene matches. From germline, CDR1 is MDHEN and CDR2 SYDVKM. This CDR3 is built from 14 residues. The CDR3 here is CASSLRQGGAEAFF. The CDR3, as DNA: TGTGCCAGCAGTTTACGACAGGGTGGCGCTGAAGCTTTCTTT. The complete variable domain, with remaining parts taken from reference TRBV28 and TRBJ1-1, reads DVKVTQSSRYLVKRTGEKVFLECVQDMDHENMFWYRQDPGLGLRLIYFSYDVKMKEKGDIPEGYSVSREKKERFSLILESASTNQTSMYLCASSLRQGGAEAFFGQGTRLTVV.

The V call is TRBV4-2, the J call TRBJ1-2, with a possible D match to TRBD1 (5 bases). The CDR3 consists of 16 residues. Germline V lookup: CDR1 LGHNA, CDR2 YNFKEQ. V gave up 5 bases and J gave up 8 bases, with 24 bases separating them. In DNA form, the CDR3 reads TGTGCCAGCAGCAAAAACGGGGGGGACCCACTCGACGGCTACACCTTC. It translates to CASSKNGGDPLDGYTF.

This sequence joins TRBV10-3 and TRBJ2-2, with 8 bases that match TRBD2. Trimming at V came to 0 bases and at J to 6 bases, leaving 9 bases not matched to a gene. Germline CDR1 ENHRY, CDR2 SYGVKD. The CDR3 covers 17 residues. CDR3: CAISESGTRGSSGELFF. The CDR3 nucleotides read TGTGCCATCAGTGAGTCCGGGACTAGAGGGAGTTCCGGGGAGCTGTTTTTT.

This clone was found many times. This chain connects TRBV5-4 to TRBJ1-1, with a tentative D call TRBD1 (6 bases). The V end lost 2 bases, the J end lost 8 bases, and 7 bases lay between the germline ends. The CDR3 spans 11 residues. Per the germline V gene, CDR1 is SGHNT and CDR2 is YYREEE (reference sequence). In DNA, the CDR3 is TGTGCCAGCAGCTTAGACAGGGAAGCTTTCTTT. Translated: CASSLDREAFF.

V is TRBV6-2 or TRBV6-3 and J is TRBJ2-7; 7 positions agree with TRBD2. Germline V gene sequence: CDR1 MNHEY, CDR2 SVGEGT. The CDR3 covers 12 residues. V gave up 6 bases and J gave up 5 bases; unmatched junction bases: 4. DNA for the CDR3: TGTGCCAGCAGCCCCGGGAGGCACGAGCAGTACTTC. It encodes CASSPGRHEQYF.

This chain's CDR3 is CASTDPGQSYNSPLHF. The DNA of the CDR3 is TGTGCCAGCACCGACCCAGGGCAGTCCTATAATTCACCCCTCCACTTT. The V call is TRBV2, the J call TRBJ1-6; the D gene is possibly TRBD1 (5 bases). The CDR3 has 16 residues. The ends were cut back, 7 bases at V and 1 base at J, with 14 bases in the middle. The germline V gene encodes CDR1 SNHLY and CDR2 FYNNEI.

This chain joins TRBV9 and TRBJ2-7, with TRBD2 matching over 8 bases. In germline, CDR1 is SGDLS, CDR2 YYNGEE. V dropped 2 bases and J dropped 3; count of bases not matched to a gene: 4. This CDR3 has 14 residues. CDR3 in DNA: TGTGCCAGCAGCGTGGAAAGCGGGGGCTACGAGCAGTACTTC. Its translation: CASSVESGGYEQYF.

The chain carries TRBV3-1 (or the pseudogene TRBV3-2) and TRBJ2-1, with TRBD2 matching 8 bases. V lost 4 bases to trimming and J lost 9 bases; unmatched junction nucleotides: 14. Germline CDR1 is LGHDT and CDR2 is YNNKEL (reference sequence). The CDR3 has 16 residues. CDR3 DNA: TGTGCCAGCAGCCGCGAGCCCGGGACTAGGGGTGGTGAGCAGTTCTTC. Translated: CASSREPGTRGGEQFF.

The chain uses TRBV30 and TRBJ1-4; 11 nucleotides match TRBD1. The CDR3 consists of 17 residues. Germline loops: CDR1 GTSNPN, CDR2 SVGIG (reference sequence). The CDR3 nucleotides read TGTGGGGCCCCATGGACAGGGGGCGGAAGGGCTAATGAAAAACTGTTTTTT. It codes for CGAPWTGGGRANEKLFF. Combining the CDR3 with reference TRBV30 and TRBJ1-4 gives the whole variable domain SQTIHQWPATLVQPVGSPLSLECTVEGTSNPNLYWYRQAAGRGLQLLFYSVGIGQISSEVPQNLSASRPQDRQFILSSKKLLLSDSGFYLCGAPWTGGGRANEKLFFGSGTQLSVL.

The chain couples TRBV25-1 to TRBJ1-6, with 7 bases identical to TRBD1. Germline lookup yields CDR1 MGHDK and CDR2 SYGVNS. The CDR3 covers 13 residues. The V and J ends lost 7 bases and 6 bases, in that order; junction bases with no gene match: 3. The CDR3 loop is CASTGTANSPLHF. The CDR3 region has the DNA TGTGCCAGCACAGGGACAGCTAATTCACCCCTCCACTTT.

The rearrangement uses TRBV6-2 or TRBV6-3 and TRBJ2-3; 9 bases line up with TRBD2. With V trimmed by 4 bases and J by 2 bases, 7 bases remained unmatched. The CDR3 consists of 16 residues. Looked up from germline, CDR1 is MNHEY and CDR2 is SVGEGT. The CDR3 loop reads CASSFRRLADTDTQYF. The CDR3 DNA is TGTGCCAGCAGTTTTCGGCGACTAGCGGACACAGATACGCAGTATTTT.

The chain has TRBV5-4 and TRBJ2-1; possibly TRBD2 for D (5 bases). Germline V gives CDR1 SGHNT, CDR2 YYREEE (reference sequence). The CDR3 has 15 residues. V lost 0 bases and J lost 1, with 8 bases in between. CDR3 nucleotide sequence: TGTGCCAGCAGCTTGGTGGGGAGTTCCTACAATGAGCAGTTCTTC. Amino acid sequence: CASSLVGSSYNEQFF.

The J gene is TRBJ1-2, the V gene TRBV3-1 (or the pseudogene TRBV3-2); D may be TRBD1 (5 bases). V shed 4 bases and J shed 4 bases, with 16 bases lying between them. CDR1 is LGHDT and CDR2 is YNNKEL in the germline V gene (reference sequence). The CDR3 runs 15 residues. This CDR3 is CASSPTPQGSYGYTF. The CDR3 DNA reads TGTGCCAGCAGCCCCACCCCCCAGGGTTCCTATGGCTACACCTTC.

The chain links TRBV6-2 or TRBV6-3 to TRBJ1-1, with TRBD1 matching over 7 bases. Germline CDR1 is MNHEY and CDR2 is SVGEGT. The CDR3 loop spans 15 amino acids. V shed 5 bases, J shed 4 bases, and the junction held 10 bases outside the gene matches. CDR3 sequence (DNA): TGTGCCAGCAGTAACCCGGACAGGATGTTCACTGAAGCTTTCTTT. It yields the protein CASSNPDRMFTEAFF.

Remarks on this clone: Other DNA sequences within the sample encode an identical CDR3. This chain connects TRBV12-3 or TRBV12-4 to TRBJ2-7; D gene ambiguous. The CDR3 has 12 amino acids. V gave up 3 bases and J gave up 1 base, with 4 bases separating them. DNA of the CDR3: TGTGCCAGCAGTTTCGGGTCCTACGAGCAGTACTTC. Its protein is CASSFGSYEQYF.

The J gene is TRBJ2-3, the V gene TRBV15; D might be TRBD1 (6 bases). Per germline, CDR1 LNHNV and CDR2 YYDKDF (reference sequence). Trimming cost V 1 base and J 8 bases, with 19 bases left between them. The CDR3 runs 16 residues. CDR3 DNA sequence: TGTGCCACCAGCAGAGCAACAGGGATCAGTAGGGGTACGCAGTATTTT. Its protein is CATSRATGISRGTQYF.

The chain combines TRBV7-9 with TRBJ1-4; D is perhaps TRBD1 (6 bases). Trimming left V 5 bases short and J 9 bases short, with 16 bases between. The germline gives CDR1 SEHNR, CDR2 FQNEAQ (reference sequence). The CDR3 is 14 amino acids. CDR3 DNA: TGTGCCAGCAGCGATGAACTACAGGGAAAAAAACTGTTTTTT. Translating it yields CASSDELQGKKLFF.

The V call is TRBV30, the J call TRBJ1-5, with 7 bases matching TRBD1. CDR3 length equals 13 residues. Per the germline V gene, CDR1 is GTSNPN and CDR2 is SVGIG (reference sequence). After removal of 2 bases from V and 8 bases from J, the junction contained 6 bases not matched to a gene. For the CDR3, the DNA is TGTGCCTGGAGTCGGGACAGAGATAAGCCCCAGCATTTT. It yields the protein CAWSRDRDKPQHF.

The J gene is TRBJ2-2, the V gene TRBV27; no clear D. Germline V gene sequence: CDR1 MNHEY, CDR2 SMNVEV (reference sequence). The CDR3 loop spans 12 amino acids. V was cut by 3 bases and J by 5 bases, with 4 bases left in between. The CDR3 loop reads CASSFPTGELFF. Written as DNA, the CDR3 is TGTGCCAGCAGTTTCCCTACCGGGGAGCTGTTTTTT.

In DNA form, the CDR3 reads TGTGCCAGCAGCGCCCGGTACAATGAGCAGTTCTTC. This codes for CASSARYNEQFF. The V call is TRBV12-3 or TRBV12-4, the J call TRBJ2-1; the D is unclear. The CDR3 has 12 residues. Trimming stripped 6 bases from V and 4 bases from J, with 7 bases between.

This rearrangement joins TRBV5-6 to TRBJ2-7; 9 positions agree with TRBD1. The CDR3 spans 15 residues. J gave up 5 bases and V 5 bases, and 11 bases lay outside the gene matches. From germline, CDR1 is SGHDT and CDR2 YYEEEE. CDR3 amino acids: CASSLLGTGSHEQYF. DNA of the CDR3: TGTGCCAGCAGTTTGCTCGGGACAGGGAGCCACGAGCAGTACTTC.

The V gene is TRBV7-2, the J gene TRBJ2-3; 8 positions agree with TRBD2. V trimming: 1 base; J trimming: 0 bases; junction bases outside the gene matches: 3. The CDR3 sequence is 16 residues long. Germline CDR1 is SGHTA and CDR2 is FQGNSA. In DNA, the CDR3 is TGTGCCAGCAGCTTAGTCGGGGGGGCTAGCACAGATACGCAGTATTTT. Its protein is CASSLVGGASTDTQYF. Using reference TRBV7-2 and TRBJ2-3 for the parts outside the CDR3, the full variable domain is GAGVSQSPSNKVTEKGKDVELRCDPISGHTALYWYRQSLGQGLEFLIYFQGNSAPDKSGLPSDRFSAERTGGSVSTLTIQRTQQEDSAVYLCASSLVGGASTDTQYFGPGTRLTVL.

Regarding this clone: This specimen includes other DNA sequences encoding the same CDR3. This rearrangement joins TRBV4-2 to TRBJ1-4, with a tentative D call TRBD1 (5 bases). Germline CDR1 reads LGHNA; CDR2 reads YNFKEQ. This CDR3 has 16 amino acids. V was pared by 4 bases and J by 7 bases, with 19 bases between. The CDR3 reads CASSPGTGESSEKLFF. For the CDR3, the DNA is TGTGCCAGCAGCCCCGGGACGGGGGAAAGTAGTGAAAAACTGTTTTTT.

The chain links TRBV27 to TRBJ2-1; tentatively, D is TRBD1 (6 bases). Deletions cut 4 bases from V and 7 bases from J, with 8 bases between. This CDR3 has 12 amino acids. Germline lookup yields CDR1 MNHEY and CDR2 SMNVEV (reference sequence). CDR3 region: CASSWGRNEQFF. CDR3 bases: TGTGCCAGCAGTTGGGGGCGGAATGAGCAGTTCTTC.

This clone has just a few counts. V is TRBV2 and J is TRBJ1-2; the D gene is possibly TRBD1 (5 bases). The CDR3 is made up of 15 amino acids. CDR1 and CDR2 from the germline V gene are SNHLY and FYNNEI. Between the trimmed V and J ends, which lost 5 bases and 4 bases, there was a span of 17 bases. As DNA, the CDR3 is TGTGCCAGCAGTTCGACAGTCAACAATATCTATGGCTACACCTTC. Its protein is CASSSTVNNIYGYTF.

CDR3 DNA sequence: TGTGCCAGCAGCTTAGACAGCTATAATGAAAAACTGTTTTTT. Amino acids: CASSLDSYNEKLFF. The V call is TRBV5-5, the J call TRBJ1-4; a possible D gene is TRBD1 (5 bases). CDR1 and CDR2 (germline): SGHKS, YYEKEE (reference sequence). The CDR3 loop spans 14 amino acids. The V and J ends lost 2 bases and 4 bases respectively, with 9 bases between them.